One and the same sample provided the 8 T cell receptor beta chains below, sequenced in a study of post-analysis software for immune sequencing data. The authors incorporated unique molecular identifiers into the TCR beta cDNA libraries. TCRdb used MiXCR to reprocess the PCR reads, holding one entry per CDR3 protein. In the table there are approximately 260,000 distinct CDR3 sequences, approximately 34% of which are singletons. Overall study results and limits: A handful of TRBV segments occurring more often in patients than controls included TRBV5-6, TRBV5-1 and TRBV20-1.

The antigens these receptors bind are not known. The specimen was blood. These receptors were obtained from a girl between 5 and 17 years old with multiple sclerosis.

This clonotype was observed at least ten times. V gene TRBV20-1 combines with J gene TRBJ1-2, with D maybe TRBD1 (5 bases). Germline V gene sequence: CDR1 DFQATT, CDR2 SNEGSKA (reference sequence). V was trimmed by 0 bases and J by 4 bases, leaving 12 bases between them. The CDR3 runs 14 residues. In DNA form, the CDR3 reads TGCAGTGCTAGAGATCGTGCAGGGCCCTATGGCTACACCTTC. Translated, it gives CSARDRAGPYGYTF.

There are a few counts of this clonotype. This could be a read error, since a much larger clone is one nucleotide away. This sequence joins TRBV6-5 and TRBJ2-3; the D gene is possibly TRBD2 (5 bases). V lost 7 bases and J lost 14, with 22 bases in between. The CDR3 is 13 amino acids. Looked up from germline, CDR1 is MNHEY and CDR2 is SVGAGI. CDR3 region: CASTRRGHEKLYF. The CDR3 DNA is TGTGCCAGCACCCGACGGGGTCATGAAAAACTGTATTTT.

This clonotype turned up a few times. The V and J genes are TRBV12-3 or TRBV12-4 and TRBJ1-4; D remains unclear. The CDR3 spans 19 residues. Between the trimmed V and J ends, which lost 5 bases and 5 bases, there was a span of 27 bases. As DNA, the CDR3 is TGTGCCAGCAGTGGGCCGGGAGGATACACCACTCGGTGGAATGAAAAACTGTTTTTT. This codes for CASSGPGGYTTRWNEKLFF.

DNA for the CDR3: TGTGCCAGCAGTGCCCACGGGGAAGAGACCCAGTACTTC. This gives the protein CASSAHGEETQYF. The rearrangement joins TRBV12-3 or TRBV12-4 to TRBJ2-5; a possible D gene is TRBD2 (5 bases). CDR3 size: 13 residues. V lost 5 bases and J 3 bases, leaving 10 bases between the germline ends.

This clonotype was counted many times. The rearrangement joins TRBV29-1 to TRBJ1-2, with 7 bases matching TRBD1. The CDR3 extends over 17 amino acids. Trimming took 5 bases from V and 5 from J; bases not matched to a gene: 20. From germline, CDR1 is SQVTM and CDR2 ANQGSEA. Written as DNA, the CDR3 is TGCAGCGTTCTTGGAATGGGGTCGACAGGGCTTAGGTATGGCTACACCTTC. It codes for CSVLGMGSTGLRYGYTF.

This clonotype was detected once. The chain couples TRBV2 to TRBJ1-1; 7 bases agree with TRBD1. CDR1 is SNHLY and CDR2 is FYNNEI in the germline V gene. Unmatched junction bases numbered 12, after V lost 11 bases and J lost 6 bases. This CDR3 contains 13 residues. The CDR3 is CAAGGQPRAEAFF. CDR3 DNA: TGTGCCGCCGGGGGACAGCCAAGGGCTGAAGCTTTCTTT.

This clonotype was observed a few times. The V call is TRBV29-1, the J call TRBJ1-1; 12 positions agree with TRBD1. The CDR3 is 13 residues long. The junction had 4 bases not matched to a gene; V was cut back by 6 bases and J by 5 bases. The germline V gene has CDR1 SQVTM and CDR2 ANQGSEA. CDR3 region: CSVGTGGFTEAFF. The CDR3 nucleotides read TGCAGCGTCGGGACAGGGGGCTTTACTGAAGCTTTCTTT.

This clonotype was observed a handful of times. The V and J genes are TRBV7-9 and TRBJ1-4, with D perhaps matching TRBD1 (6 bases). Germline V gene lookup returns CDR1 SEHNR and CDR2 FQNEAQ (reference sequence). V lost 0 bases and J 6 bases, leaving 8 bases between the germline ends. CDR3 length equals 14 residues. The CDR3 loop reads CASSLAGGHEKLFF. In DNA form, the CDR3 reads TGTGCCAGCAGCTTAGCAGGGGGTCATGAAAAACTGTTTTTT.